A single T cell receptor (beta chain) is shown here with its context. What it recognizes is unknown. The data were obtained in a study of T cell responses to AZD1222 COVID-19 vaccine. Germline assignment: CDR1 LNHDA and CDR2 SQIVND (reference sequence). Trimming cost V 4 bases and J 4 bases, with 11 bases left between them. CDR3 length equals 13 residues. Assay: immunoSEQ multiplex PCR; the TCRdb copy retains only in-frame clones and omits some. This table holds 120,000 or so clones, roughly 84% found once. Findings and caveats of the study: Seropositive AZD1222 recipients at baseline numbered only five or six.

The TCR comes from an adult in good health. This chain links TRBV19 with TRBJ2-7; possible D gene TRBD2, 5 bases. Material: peripheral blood, obtained on day 0 of AZD1222 vaccination. The CDR3 loop reads CASSTGVSYEQYF. CDR3 sequence (DNA): TGTGCCAGTAGTACCGGGGTTTCTTACGAGCAGTACTTC.